What follows is one T cell receptor beta chain and its context. The sample comes from a study of blood T cell repertoires in COVID-19. Study-level information: Sites in the United States, Italy and Spain provided acute and convalescent COVID-19 samples. PBMCs, B-cell-depleted T cells, or T cells provided the cDNA or gDNA that made up the material.

As handled by the study authors: Quantification of nucleated cells was approximated via reference gene primer amplification. Repertoires were generated with immunoSEQ multiplex PCR, while TCRdb's copy carries only in-frame clones and drops some. V and J calls and clone size are those listed in that table; D and trimming were worked out from the DNA. The table includes about 250,000 clones, around nine tenths detected once. The sequenced sample was peripheral blood. The receptor was derived from a woman in her thirties or forties who had recovered from COVID-19.

CDR3 DNA sequence: TGTGCCAGCAGTCCCCTAGCGGGAGTCTACGAGCAGTACTTC. It is translated as CASSPLAGVYEQYF. This chain connects TRBV6-6 to TRBJ2-7; 10 bases are a match to TRBD2. CDR3 size: 14 residues. The V segment lost 5 bases and the J segment 3 bases; nucleotides outside the gene matches: 4. Germline-derived CDR1 and CDR2 are MNHNY and SVGAGI (reference sequence).